Listed here are 16 T cell receptor beta chains from one sample, sequenced in a study of blood T cell repertoires in COVID-19. The repertoire was sequenced with immunoSEQ multiplex PCR; TCRdb's copy has only in-frame clones and lacks some. The data hold 150,000 to 200,000 clones, with 60% to 80% observed a single time. The specimen sequenced was peripheral blood. The source is a woman aged 70-85 years with acute or convalescent COVID-19.

The CDR3 region has the DNA TGTGCCAGCAGCTCAATAGCGGGGACTGGAGAGCAGTTCTTC. Its translation is CASSSIAGTGEQFF. V usage is TRBV11-2 and J usage is TRBJ2-1; 8 bases are shared with TRBD2. The V segment lost 4 bases and the J segment 10 bases; nucleotides outside the gene matches: 9. The V gene's germline CDR1 is SGHAT and CDR2 FQNNGV. The CDR3 length is 14 residues.

This clone was recorded once. This rearrangement joins TRBV7-9 to TRBJ2-7; 8 bases agree with TRBD1. Germline V gene sequence: CDR1 SEHNR, CDR2 FQNEAQ (reference sequence). The CDR3 has 15 residues. J was trimmed by 5 bases and V by 3 bases; bases with no gene match: 9. The DNA of the CDR3 is TGTGCCAGCAGCTTTAATCGACAGGGGTACAACGAGCAGTACTTC. Its translation is CASSFNRQGYNEQYF.

The rearrangement uses TRBV7-2 and TRBJ1-4; D not resolved. The CDR3 has 17 residues. Germline V CDR1 and CDR2: SGHTA, FQGNSA. The V end lost 1 base, the J end lost 0 bases, and 12 bases lay between the germline ends. The CDR3 DNA is TGTGCCAGCAGCTTAGTTCCGCCAACTGCAACTAATGAAAAACTGTTTTTT. Translating gives CASSLVPPTATNEKLFF.

This clone was counted a single time. The chain employs TRBV30 and TRBJ1-3; no definite D call. The CDR3 loop spans 16 amino acids. Trimming took 5 bases from V and 0 from J, leaving 17 bases between them. Germline V lookup: CDR1 GTSNPN, CDR2 SVGIG (reference sequence). The CDR3 DNA is TGTGCCTGGGACCCGGGTCGGGTCCGCTCTGGAAACACCATATATTTT. Translated, it gives CAWDPGRVRSGNTIYF.

The chain uses TRBV5-1 and TRBJ1-2, with no clear D. Germline V lookup: CDR1 SGHRS, CDR2 YFSETQ. CDR3 length: 13 amino acids. V gave up 4 bases and J gave up 2 bases, with 9 bases separating them. The CDR3 spells CASSLDGNYGYTF. CDR3 coding DNA: TGCGCCAGCAGCCTAGACGGGAACTATGGCTACACCTTC.

The chain carries TRBV12-5 and TRBJ1-3; TRBD1 is a possible D gene (5 bases). The ends were cut back, 6 bases at V and 3 bases at J, with 12 bases in the middle. The CDR3 consists of 14 residues. Germline CDR1 and CDR2: LGHNT and FRNRAP. The CDR3 coding sequence is TGTGCTAGTGGGGGGCCAGCTATTGGAAACACCATATATTTT. Residues: CASGGPAIGNTIYF.

The chain links TRBV27 to TRBJ1-5; 7 bases line up with TRBD1. Germline assignment: CDR1 MNHEY and CDR2 SMNVEV (reference sequence). V lost 5 bases to trimming and J lost 3 bases; unmatched junction nucleotides: 7. The CDR3 extends over 15 amino acids. In nucleotides, the CDR3 is TGTGCCAGCAGTACCCAAACAGGGGACAATCAGCCCCAGCATTTT. Amino acid sequence: CASSTQTGDNQPQHF.

The chain uses TRBV29-1 and TRBJ2-5; TRBD1 agrees at 7 bases. V gave up 7 bases and J gave up 3 bases; unmatched junction bases: 5. Per germline, CDR1 SQVTM and CDR2 ANQGSEA. The CDR3 covers 12 residues. CDR3 nucleotide sequence: TGCAGCGCCAGGGACAGTAAAGAGACCCAGTACTTC. Residues: CSARDSKETQYF.

The J gene is TRBJ1-5, the V gene TRBV24-1; tentative D call: TRBD1 (5 bases). Germline V gene data show CDR1 as KGHDR and CDR2 as SFDVKD. V lost 2 bases to trimming and J lost 2 bases, with 15 bases between them. This CDR3 is 17 amino acids long. The chain's CDR3 is CATSDSRFGGGNQPQHF. The CDR3 region has the DNA TGTGCCACCAGTGATTCCCGATTCGGGGGTGGCAATCAGCCCCAGCATTTT.

The rearrangement joins TRBV7-9 to TRBJ2-3; 13 positions match TRBD2. The V segment lost 3 bases and the J segment 6 bases; nucleotides outside the gene matches: 6. CDR1 is SEHNR and CDR2 is FQNEAQ in the germline V gene (reference sequence). The CDR3 spans 16 residues. CDR3 amino acids: CASSFTTSGRMDTQYF. The CDR3 region has the DNA TGTGCCAGCAGCTTTACGACTAGCGGGAGGATGGATACGCAGTATTTT.

This clone has more than one count but fewer than ten. This chain links TRBV5-5 with TRBJ2-4; 10 bases are shared with TRBD1. V trimming: 2 bases; J trimming: 7 bases; junction bases outside the gene matches: 6. This CDR3 is 15 amino acids long. Germline loops: CDR1 SGHKS, CDR2 YYEKEE (reference sequence). The CDR3 coding sequence is TGTGCCAGCAGCTTTGACAGGGGGCCAGGGAACATTCAGTACTTC. This encodes CASSFDRGPGNIQYF.

The chain carries TRBV4-1 and TRBJ2-5; 11 bases align to TRBD2. The CDR3 consists of 17 residues. The V gene's germline CDR1 is MGHRA and CDR2 YSYEKL. V lost 1 base and J lost 5; bases outside the gene matches: 9. CDR3 sequence: CASSQVRTSGSMETQYF. CDR3 sequence (DNA): TGCGCCAGCAGCCAAGTCCGCACTAGCGGGAGTATGGAGACCCAGTACTTC.

The rearrangement joins TRBV19 to TRBJ1-5; D possibly corresponds to TRBD1 (6 bases). Germline V gene sequence: CDR1 LNHDA, CDR2 SQIVND (reference sequence). V lost 1 base and J 6 bases, leaving 10 bases between the germline ends. The CDR3 covers 14 residues. In DNA form, the CDR3 reads TGTGCCAGTAGTATAGTAACAGGGCGTCAGCCCCAGCATTTT. This encodes CASSIVTGRQPQHF.

This chain connects TRBV2 to TRBJ2-7; 10 bases line up with TRBD1. Germline V lookup: CDR1 SNHLY, CDR2 FYNNEI. CDR3 length: 13 amino acids. With V trimmed by 10 bases and J by 7 bases, 10 bases remained unmatched. DNA for the CDR3: TGTGCCACCCTGGACAGGGGGTTGGGGGAGCAGTACTTC. Translated, it gives CATLDRGLGEQYF. The full variable domain, completed using reference TRBV2 and TRBJ2-7, is EPEVTQTPSHQVTQMGQEVILRCVPISNHLYFYWYRQILGQKVEFLVSFYNNEISEKSEIFDDQFSVERPDGSNFTLKIRSTKLEDSAMYFCATLDRGLGEQYFGPGTRLTVT.

This chain joins TRBV2 and TRBJ2-7; TRBD2 matches 7 bases. From germline, CDR1 is SNHLY and CDR2 FYNNEI. V was pared by 2 bases and J by 3 bases, with 13 bases of the junction left unmatched. This CDR3 spans 17 amino acids. The CDR3 sequence is CASSEFSAPGTNYEQYF. The CDR3 nucleotides read TGTGCCAGCAGTGAATTTAGCGCACCCGGGACTAACTACGAGCAGTACTTC.

J is TRBJ2-1 and V is TRBV29-1, with TRBD2 identical over 12 bases. The CDR3 has 13 residues. Germline V CDR1 and CDR2: SQVTM, ANQGSEA. The V segment lost 6 bases and the J segment 9 bases; nucleotides outside the gene matches: 6. CDR3 in DNA: TGCAGCGTGGAGACTAGCGGGAGTGGTGAGCAGTTCTTC. Protein sequence: CSVETSGSGEQFF.